This TCR beta chain is drawn from a study of T cell responses to AZD1222 COVID-19 vaccine. Per germline, CDR1 MNHNY and CDR2 SVGAGI (reference sequence). V lost 2 bases to trimming and J lost 2 bases, with 3 bases between them. The CDR3 length is 12 residues. The table came from immunoSEQ multiplex PCR; TCRdb's copy has only in-frame clones and leaves some out. The data show some 110,000 clones, 90% seen once. This TCR derives from an adult in good health. The rearrangement joins TRBV6-6 to TRBJ1-2; D call uncertain. Sequencing was performed on peripheral blood, taken on day 0 of AZD1222 vaccination. The DNA of the CDR3 is TGTGCCAGCAGTTACGAAAACTATGGCTACACCTTC. Protein product: CASSYENYGYTF.